A selection of T cell receptor beta chains follows, all from one sample in a study of identical twins. TCRdb used MiXCR to reprocess the 5' RACE reads, holding one entry per CDR3 protein. The sample includes around 450,000 distinct CDR3 sequences, 13% to 15% of them seen just once. These records were also assigned to another study, of yellow fever vaccine responses in identical twins.

The sample was CD4+ T cells sorted from blood. The source is a woman aged 18-30 years in good health. Each CDR3 is given with its conserved first and last residue. Fields, in order: V gene, clone size, J gene, D gene, CDR3 protein, CDR3 DNA. D genes are given only for firm matches. Rows give clone size only sometimes, using once, few, many, or a class for an expanded clone.

V: TRBV15
size: few
J: TRBJ1-4
D: -
CDR3: CATRSTTNEKLFF
DNA: TGTGCCACCAGGAGCACAACTAATGAAAAACTGTTTTTT

V: TRBV3-1
size: few
J: TRBJ2-4
D: TRBD1
CDR3: CASSPRQGRRLLNIQYF
DNA: TGTGCCAGCAGCCCACGACAGGGCCGTCGGTTATTAAACATTCAGTACTTC

V: TRBV7-2
size: few
J: TRBJ2-1
D: -
CDR3: CASSEQAEQFF
DNA: TGTGCCAGCAGCGAACAGGCTGAGCAGTTCTTC

V: TRBV2
size: few
J: TRBJ2-3
D: -
CDR3: CASRDPLKDTQYF
DNA: TGTGCCAGCAGGGACCCATTAAAAGATACGCAGTATTTT

V: TRBV5-1
size: few
J: TRBJ2-3
D: TRBD2
CDR3: CASSLGGGVPDTQYF
DNA: TGCGCCAGCAGCTTGGGCGGGGGGGTCCCCGATACGCAGTATTTT

V: TRBV5-6
size: -
J: TRBJ2-3
D: -
CDR3: CASSLALRVTDTQYF
DNA: TGTGCCAGCAGCTTGGCCCTGCGGGTCACAGATACGCAGTATTTT

V: TRBV28
size: few
J: TRBJ2-7
D: TRBD2
CDR3: CASSLPSGRAFEQYF
DNA: TGTGCCAGCAGTTTACCTAGCGGGAGGGCCTTCGAGCAGTACTTC

V: TRBV27
size: -
J: TRBJ2-7
D: TRBD1
CDR3: CASSLGQGAHEQHF
DNA: TGTGCCAGCAGTTTAGGGCAGGGGGCCCACGAGCAGCACTTC

V: TRBV6-1
size: -
J: TRBJ2-5
D: -
CDR3: CASSTGDRQETQYF
DNA: TGTGCCAGCAGTACCGGGGACCGCCAGGAGACCCAGTACTTC

V: TRBV3-1
size: few
J: TRBJ2-1
D: TRBD1
CDR3: CASSQRTGNEQFF
DNA: TGTGCCAGCAGCCAACGGACAGGCAATGAGCAGTTCTTC

V: TRBV7-9
size: few
J: TRBJ2-4
D: TRBD2
CDR3: CASSPGTSGAKNIQYF
DNA: TGTGCCAGCAGCCCCGGGACTAGCGGGGCCAAAAACATTCAGTACTTC

V: TRBV15
size: -
J: TRBJ2-5
D: -
CDR3: CATSRDTAQETQYF
DNA: TGTGCCACCAGCAGAGATACTGCCCAAGAGACCCAGTACTTC

V: TRBV5-5
size: -
J: TRBJ2-7
D: TRBD1
CDR3: CASIEEAGTGDEQYF
DNA: TGTGCCAGCATTGAAGAAGCCGGGACAGGGGACGAGCAGTACTTC

V: TRBV5-6
size: few
J: TRBJ2-2
D: -
CDR3: CASSRLRGWKALPGELFF
DNA: TGTGCCAGCAGCCGACTCAGGGGTTGGAAGGCTCTGCCCGGGGAGCTGTTTTTT

V: TRBV21-1
size: -
J: TRBJ1-6
D: -
CDR3: CASSTTPAGSPLHF
DNA: TGTGCCAGCAGCACGACTCCAGCCGGGTCACCCCTCCACTTT

V: TRBV5-4
size: few
J: TRBJ1-1
D: -
CDR3: CASSLREGTTEAFF
DNA: TGTGCCAGCAGCTTGAGGGAGGGAACCACTGAAGCTTTCTTT

V: TRBV12-3/TRBV12-4
size: -
J: TRBJ2-5
D: -
CDR3: CASSPQPFGTRPPTQYF
DNA: TGTGCCAGCAGCCCCCAGCCTTTTGGCACACGGCCCCCGACCCAGTACTTC

V: TRBV29-1
size: few
J: TRBJ2-2
D: TRBD1
CDR3: CSVETGDTGELFF
DNA: TGCAGCGTTGAGACAGGGGACACCGGGGAGCTGTTTTTT

V: TRBV4-2
size: -
J: TRBJ2-7
D: TRBD1
CDR3: CASSQESQGIWEQYF
DNA: TGTGCCAGCAGCCAAGAGTCACAGGGGATTTGGGAGCAGTACTTC

V: TRBV6-2/TRBV6-3
size: few
J: TRBJ2-6
D: TRBD1
CDR3: CASTPWAQGVSGANVLTF
DNA: TGTGCCAGCACCCCTTGGGCACAGGGGGTCTCTGGGGCCAACGTCCTGACTTTC

V: TRBV20-1
size: -
J: TRBJ2-7
D: -
CDR3: CSAKGGTYEQYF
DNA: TGCAGTGCGAAGGGGGGGACCTACGAGCAGTACTTC

V: TRBV6-2/TRBV6-3
size: -
J: TRBJ2-7
D: TRBD2
CDR3: CASSSAASGRFSYEQYF
DNA: TGTGCCAGCAGTTCGGCCGCTAGCGGGAGATTTAGCTACGAGCAGTACTTC

V: TRBV5-1
size: many
J: TRBJ2-7
D: TRBD1
CDR3: CASSPTGAGTYEQYF
DNA: TGCGCCAGCAGCCCGACAGGGGCGGGCACCTACGAGCAGTACTTC

V: TRBV10-3
size: few
J: TRBJ2-1
D: TRBD2
CDR3: CAISVREGGNEQFF
DNA: TGTGCCATCAGTGTCCGGGAGGGAGGTAATGAGCAGTTCTTC